This is a list of T cell receptor beta chains from one sample in a study of blood T cell repertoires in COVID-19. Assay used: immunoSEQ multiplex PCR; TCRdb lists only in-frame clones, some missing. Counted here are some 55,000 clones, over 80% occurring once; the ten biggest clones make up less than 2%. The sequenced material came from peripheral blood. The receptors shown here come from a woman aged 55-69 years with acute or convalescent COVID-19. CDR3s include the opening cysteine and the closing phenylalanine or tryptophan. D genes are given only for firm matches. Clone size is not always given. Where it is, it says once, few, many or a class for expanded clones.

d_gene: -
j_gene: TRBJ1-2
v_gene: TRBV18
abundance: -
CDR3aa: CASSPPETALRGYTF
CDR3nt: TGTGCCAGCTCACCACCCGAGACAGCCCTCCGAGGCTACACCTTC

d_gene: TRBD1
j_gene: TRBJ1-1
v_gene: TRBV11-2
abundance: -
CDR3aa: CASSGKGGYTEAFF
CDR3nt: TGTGCCAGCAGCGGGAAAGGGGGCTACACTGAAGCTTTCTTT

d_gene: TRBD2
j_gene: TRBJ2-3
v_gene: TRBV5-1
abundance: -
CDR3aa: CASSSRPTSGNTDTQYF
CDR3nt: TGCGCCAGCAGCTCCCGCCCCACTAGCGGGAACACAGATACGCAGTATTTT

d_gene: -
j_gene: TRBJ1-1
v_gene: TRBV18
abundance: once
CDR3aa: CASSLPPGLNTEAFF
CDR3nt: TGTGCCAGCTCACTCCCCCCAGGGCTGAACACTGAAGCTTTCTTT

d_gene: -
j_gene: TRBJ2-7
v_gene: TRBV7-2
abundance: -
CDR3aa: CASSSPIGREGYEQYF
CDR3nt: TGTGCCAGCAGCTCCCCAATCGGACGGGAAGGGTACGAGCAGTACTTC

d_gene: -
j_gene: TRBJ1-5
v_gene: TRBV27
abundance: -
CDR3aa: CASSLRGSNQPQHF
CDR3nt: TGTGCCAGCAGTTTGAGAGGCAGCAATCAGCCCCAGCATTTT

d_gene: TRBD1
j_gene: TRBJ1-3
v_gene: TRBV19
abundance: -
CDR3aa: CASSTPGQGAGGNTIYF
CDR3nt: TGTGCCAGTAGTACCCCGGGACAGGGGGCCGGTGGAAACACCATATATTTT

d_gene: -
j_gene: TRBJ2-1
v_gene: TRBV6-5
abundance: -
CDR3aa: CASRGLYDEQFF
CDR3nt: TGTGCCAGCAGGGGACTTTATGATGAGCAGTTCTTC

d_gene: TRBD1
j_gene: TRBJ1-2
v_gene: TRBV7-2
abundance: -
CDR3aa: CASSSRQGGGYTF
CDR3nt: TGTGCCAGCAGCTCGAGACAGGGGGGAGGCTACACCTTC

d_gene: -
j_gene: TRBJ2-1
v_gene: TRBV27
abundance: few
CDR3aa: CASSLPGSEQFF
CDR3nt: TGTGCCAGCAGTCTCCCCGGGTCTGAGCAGTTCTTC

d_gene: -
j_gene: TRBJ1-2
v_gene: TRBV3-1/TRBV3-2
abundance: -
CDR3aa: CASRSTRGTYGYTF
CDR3nt: TGTGCCAGCAGATCAACCCGGGGAACCTATGGCTACACCTTC

d_gene: -
j_gene: TRBJ1-3
v_gene: TRBV30
abundance: -
CDR3aa: CAWSVYSKGQGLTGNTIYF
CDR3nt: TGTGCCTGGAGTGTCTATTCGAAGGGGCAGGGATTAACTGGAAACACCATATATTTT

d_gene: TRBD1
j_gene: TRBJ2-1
v_gene: TRBV11-2
abundance: -
CDR3aa: CASSLGRTGDDEQFF
CDR3nt: TGTGCCAGCAGCTTAGGACGGACAGGGGACGATGAGCAGTTCTTC

d_gene: TRBD1
j_gene: TRBJ1-3
v_gene: TRBV10-3
abundance: few
CDR3aa: CAMGQGNGNTIYF
CDR3nt: TGTGCCATGGGACAGGGTAATGGAAACACCATATATTTT

d_gene: TRBD1
j_gene: TRBJ2-1
v_gene: TRBV7-3
abundance: -
CDR3aa: CASSRTGPYNEQFF
CDR3nt: TGTGCCAGCAGCAGGACAGGGCCCTACAATGAGCAGTTCTTC

d_gene: TRBD2
j_gene: TRBJ2-3
v_gene: TRBV30
abundance: -
CDR3aa: CACKSGSGSDTQYF
CDR3nt: TGTGCCTGTAAGAGCGGGAGTGGGTCAGATACGCAGTATTTT

d_gene: TRBD1
j_gene: TRBJ1-5
v_gene: TRBV10-3
abundance: -
CDR3aa: CAISDKGQDNQPQHF
CDR3nt: TGTGCCATCAGTGATAAAGGACAGGACAATCAGCCCCAGCATTTT

d_gene: TRBD1
j_gene: TRBJ1-2
v_gene: TRBV5-1
abundance: -
CDR3aa: CASSLTGQGANYGYTF
CDR3nt: TGCGCCAGCAGCTTAACAGGACAGGGAGCTAACTATGGCTACACCTTC

d_gene: TRBD1
j_gene: TRBJ2-3
v_gene: TRBV5-5
abundance: once
CDR3aa: CASSLRRDRGYGDTQYF
CDR3nt: TGTGCCAGCAGCCTGCGGAGGGACAGGGGTTACGGAGATACGCAGTATTTT

d_gene: TRBD1
j_gene: TRBJ1-4
v_gene: TRBV9
abundance: few
CDR3aa: CASSSRTGVDEKLFF
CDR3nt: TGTGCCAGCAGCTCAAGGACAGGGGTGGATGAAAAACTGTTTTTT

d_gene: TRBD2
j_gene: TRBJ2-7
v_gene: TRBV5-1
abundance: -
CDR3aa: CASSLGGSKGREQYF
CDR3nt: TGCGCCAGCAGCTTAGGCGGGAGCAAAGGGAGAGAGCAGTACTTC

d_gene: -
j_gene: TRBJ1-1
v_gene: TRBV5-1
abundance: -
CDR3aa: CASKTEMNTEAFF
CDR3nt: TGCGCCAGCAAAACCGAGATGAACACTGAAGCTTTCTTT

d_gene: TRBD1
j_gene: TRBJ2-1
v_gene: TRBV9
abundance: -
CDR3aa: CASSPSDRAPYNEQFF
CDR3nt: TGTGCCAGCAGCCCCTCGGACAGGGCCCCATACAATGAGCAGTTCTTC

d_gene: TRBD1
j_gene: TRBJ1-1
v_gene: TRBV29-1
abundance: -
CDR3aa: CSASGTGGGMNTEAFF
CDR3nt: TGCAGCGCCAGCGGGACAGGGGGCGGAATGAACACTGAAGCTTTCTTT

d_gene: -
j_gene: TRBJ1-6
v_gene: TRBV5-1
abundance: few
CDR3aa: CASSSGRSPLHF
CDR3nt: TGCGCCAGCAGCTCAGGTCGTTCACCCCTCCACTTT

d_gene: TRBD2
j_gene: TRBJ2-5
v_gene: TRBV9
abundance: -
CDR3aa: CASSPRRGLAGREYETQYF
CDR3nt: TGTGCCAGCAGCCCCCGCCGGGGACTAGCGGGGCGCGAGTATGAGACCCAGTACTTC

d_gene: TRBD2
j_gene: TRBJ2-1
v_gene: TRBV30
abundance: -
CDR3aa: CAVLAGGFF
CDR3nt: TGTGCTGTTCTAGCGGGAGGGTTCTTC

d_gene: -
j_gene: TRBJ2-7
v_gene: TRBV29-1
abundance: -
CDR3aa: CSVRKGDEQYF
CDR3nt: TGCAGCGTTCGAAAAGGGGACGAGCAGTACTTC

d_gene: TRBD1
j_gene: TRBJ2-6
v_gene: TRBV20-1
abundance: -
CDR3aa: CSASPPEGAAGANVLTF
CDR3nt: TGCAGTGCTAGTCCGCCCGAGGGGGCCGCTGGGGCCAACGTCCTGACTTTC

d_gene: TRBD2
j_gene: TRBJ2-5
v_gene: TRBV13
abundance: -
CDR3aa: CASSSGLAGGTQYF
CDR3nt: TGTGCCAGCAGCTCGGGACTAGCGGGGGGGACCCAGTACTTC

d_gene: TRBD1
j_gene: TRBJ2-1
v_gene: TRBV10-3
abundance: -
CDR3aa: CAISTTGTGGNEQFF
CDR3nt: TGTGCCATCAGTACTACCGGGACAGGAGGGAATGAGCAGTTCTTC

d_gene: TRBD2
j_gene: TRBJ2-7
v_gene: TRBV19
abundance: -
CDR3aa: CASSIVPGTITYEQYF
CDR3nt: TGTGCCAGTAGTATAGTACCGGGGACTATTACCTACGAGCAGTACTTC

d_gene: -
j_gene: TRBJ2-3
v_gene: TRBV7-3
abundance: -
CDR3aa: CASSPAPLALWYF
CDR3nt: TGTGCCAGCAGCCCCGCCCCCCTGGCTCTGTGGTATTTT

d_gene: -
j_gene: TRBJ2-5
v_gene: TRBV5-4
abundance: few
CDR3aa: CASSIRPGKETQYF
CDR3nt: TGTGCCAGCAGCATTCGACCAGGCAAGGAGACCCAGTACTTC

d_gene: -
j_gene: TRBJ2-1
v_gene: TRBV2
abundance: -
CDR3aa: CASSVTVEQFF
CDR3nt: TGTGCCAGCAGCGTGACAGTCGAGCAGTTCTTC

d_gene: TRBD1
j_gene: TRBJ1-1
v_gene: TRBV2
abundance: -
CDR3aa: CASKRLEGARNTEAFF
CDR3nt: TGTGCCAGCAAAAGGTTGGAGGGGGCACGGAACACTGAAGCTTTCTTT

d_gene: -
j_gene: TRBJ1-1
v_gene: TRBV18
abundance: -
CDR3aa: CASSSTERGRTEAFF
CDR3nt: TGTGCCAGCTCATCAACCGAACGGGGGAGGACTGAAGCTTTCTTT

d_gene: -
j_gene: TRBJ2-3
v_gene: TRBV2
abundance: -
CDR3aa: CASTGGKDTQYF
CDR3nt: TGTGCCAGCACTGGGGGCAAAGATACGCAGTATTTT

d_gene: -
j_gene: TRBJ1-6
v_gene: TRBV5-1
abundance: -
CDR3aa: CASSQGAGTPLHF
CDR3nt: TGCGCCAGCAGCCAAGGGGCCGGAACACCCCTCCACTTT

d_gene: -
j_gene: TRBJ1-5
v_gene: TRBV30
abundance: -
CDR3aa: CAWSVERRGNQPQHF
CDR3nt: TGTGCCTGGAGTGTAGAGAGACGGGGAAATCAGCCCCAGCATTTT

d_gene: -
j_gene: TRBJ1-4
v_gene: TRBV5-1
abundance: -
CDR3aa: CASSSSGAPNEKLFF
CDR3nt: TGCGCCAGCAGCTCCTCGGGTGCGCCTAATGAAAAACTGTTTTTT

d_gene: -
j_gene: TRBJ2-2
v_gene: TRBV27
abundance: -
CDR3aa: CASRGGGRKVGELFF
CDR3nt: TGTGCCAGCCGGGGTGGAGGAAGAAAGGTCGGGGAGCTGTTTTTT

d_gene: TRBD1
j_gene: TRBJ1-2
v_gene: TRBV7-2
abundance: -
CDR3aa: CASSVPGGQGYTF
CDR3nt: TGTGCCAGCAGCGTACCAGGGGGCCAAGGCTACACCTTC

d_gene: -
j_gene: TRBJ1-5
v_gene: TRBV18
abundance: -
CDR3aa: CASSRQVGSVHQPQHF
CDR3nt: TGTGCCAGCTCACGACAGGTGGGGTCGGTCCATCAGCCCCAGCATTTT

d_gene: -
j_gene: TRBJ1-1
v_gene: TRBV6-5
abundance: -
CDR3aa: CASGNQGLEAFF
CDR3nt: TGTGCCAGCGGTAACCAGGGGCTTGAAGCTTTCTTT

d_gene: TRBD1
j_gene: TRBJ1-1
v_gene: TRBV7-9
abundance: -
CDR3aa: CASSLAQGGEAFF
CDR3nt: TGTGCCAGCAGCTTAGCGCAGGGGGGAGAAGCTTTCTTT

d_gene: -
j_gene: TRBJ1-6
v_gene: TRBV6-5
abundance: -
CDR3aa: CASREGNSPLHF
CDR3nt: TGTGCCAGCAGAGAGGGTAATTCACCCCTCCACTTT

d_gene: -
j_gene: TRBJ1-5
v_gene: TRBV28
abundance: once
CDR3aa: CASSLSGLTETGNQPQHF
CDR3nt: TGTGCCAGCAGTTTAAGTGGATTGACGGAGACGGGGAATCAGCCCCAGCATTTT

d_gene: -
j_gene: TRBJ2-2
v_gene: TRBV3-1/TRBV3-2
abundance: -
CDR3aa: CASSQTSASGELFF
CDR3nt: TGTGCCAGCAGCCAGACGAGCGCCTCCGGGGAGCTGTTTTTT

d_gene: TRBD1
j_gene: TRBJ2-7
v_gene: TRBV9
abundance: once
CDR3aa: CASSPGTGSGLGEQYF
CDR3nt: TGTGCCAGCAGCCCCGGGACAGGCTCCGGTCTCGGCGAGCAGTACTTC